This is a list of T cell receptor beta chains from one sample in a study of neurological immune-mediated disorders. One entry per CDR3 protein, called by TCRdb with MiXCR from the 5' RACE reads. Of about 24,000 distinct CDR3 sequences listed, over 10% were seen once; the top ten hold around 15%. The sample was PBMCs. These receptors originate from a woman between 35 and 50 years old with HTLV-1-associated myelopathy (HAM/TSP). Each CDR3 is given with its conserved first and last residue. D genes are given only for firm matches. Not all rows give a size; the values are once, few, many and, for expanded clones, a class.

j_call cdr3_length v_call d_call clone_size cdr3_aa cdr3_nt
TRBJ2-1 12 TRBV20-1 - many CSARGTYNEQFF TGCAGTGCTCGGGGGACCTACAATGAGCAGTTCTTC
TRBJ2-7 13 TRBV6-1 - medium-sized CASLWTYSYEQYF TGTGCCAGCTTATGGACCTACTCCTACGAGCAGTACTTC
TRBJ1-2 15 TRBV5-1 TRBD1 medium-sized CASSLEAGGTYGYTF TGCGCCAGCAGCTTGGAGGCAGGGGGCACCTATGGCTACACCTTC
TRBJ1-6 15 TRBV5-1 - many CASSLAESENSPLHF TGCGCCAGCAGCTTGGCCGAAAGTGAGAATTCACCCCTCCACTTT
TRBJ2-7 14 TRBV12-3/TRBV12-4 TRBD2 many CASSFRGGASEQYF TGTGCCAGCAGTTTTCGGGGGGGGGCGAGTGAGCAGTACTTC
TRBJ1-3 13 TRBV28 - many CAIRGVSGNTIYF TGTGCCATCAGAGGGGTTTCTGGAAACACCATATATTTT
TRBJ2-5 14 TRBV3-1 - many CASSQDTASETQYF TGTGCCAGCAGCCAAGATACAGCCTCAGAGACCCAGTACTTC
TRBJ1-1 14 TRBV7-2 - many CASSPGGGWTEAFF TGTGCCAGCAGCCCTGGGGGGGGGTGGACTGAAGCTTTCTTT
TRBJ1-1 12 TRBV12-3/TRBV12-4 TRBD1 many CASSPGTVEAFF TGTGCCAGCAGCCCCGGGACAGTTGAAGCTTTCTTT
TRBJ1-6 17 TRBV5-5 TRBD1 many CASSSTPGQGTNSPLHF TGTGCCAGCAGTTCCACTCCGGGACAGGGTACAAATTCACCCCTCCACTTT
TRBJ1-1 10 TRBV6-1 - - CASRATEAFF TGTGCCAGCCGCGCCACTGAAGCTTTCTTT
TRBJ2-7 15 TRBV6-2/TRBV6-3 TRBD1 - CASRRWTGEVGEQYF TGTGCCAGCAGACGCTGGACAGGGGAAGTTGGCGAGCAGTACTTC
TRBJ2-1 15 TRBV5-1 TRBD2 many CASSLELAGDREQFF TGCGCCAGCAGCTTGGAACTAGCGGGAGATCGTGAGCAGTTCTTC
TRBJ1-1 12 TRBV6-2/TRBV6-3 - - CAISPGDTEAFF TGTGCCATCAGCCCCGGTGACACTGAAGCTTTCTTT
TRBJ2-7 14 TRBV5-1 - many CASSLVHWSYEQYF TGCGCCAGCAGCTTGGTTCACTGGTCCTACGAGCAGTACTTC
TRBJ2-5 15 TRBV2 TRBD2 many CASSLEPGGQETQYF TGTGCCAGCAGTCTCGAGCCGGGGGGACAAGAGACCCAGTACTTC
TRBJ2-1 14 TRBV7-9 - many CASSLAARFNEQFF TGTGCCAGCAGCTTAGCTGCCAGGTTCAATGAGCAGTTCTTC